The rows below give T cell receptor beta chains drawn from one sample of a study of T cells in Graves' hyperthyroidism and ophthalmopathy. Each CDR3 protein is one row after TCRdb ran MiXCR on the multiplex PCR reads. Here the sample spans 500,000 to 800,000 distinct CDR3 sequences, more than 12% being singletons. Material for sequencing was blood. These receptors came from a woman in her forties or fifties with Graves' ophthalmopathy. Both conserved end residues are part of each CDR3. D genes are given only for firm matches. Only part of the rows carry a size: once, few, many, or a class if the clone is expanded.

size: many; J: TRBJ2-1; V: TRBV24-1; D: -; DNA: TGTGCCACCAGTGATGCAGGGACCCCCTACAATGAGCAGTTCTTC; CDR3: CATSDAGTPYNEQFF
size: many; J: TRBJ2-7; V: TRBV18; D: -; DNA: TGTGCCAGCTCACCACGCTGGTTCTACGAGCAGTACTTC; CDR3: CASSPRWFYEQYF
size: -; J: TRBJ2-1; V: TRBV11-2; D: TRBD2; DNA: TGTGCCAGCAGCATAGGACTAGCGGGAGTCTACAATGAGCAGTTCTTC; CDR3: CASSIGLAGVYNEQFF
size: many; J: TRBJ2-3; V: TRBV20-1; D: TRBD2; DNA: TGCAGTGCGGGACTAGCGGCTAAGGCAGATACGCAGTATTTT; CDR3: CSAGLAAKADTQYF
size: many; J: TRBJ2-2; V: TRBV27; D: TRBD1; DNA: TGTGCCAGCAGTTTACAGGGGGCAAACACCGGGGAGCTGTTTTTT; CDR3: CASSLQGANTGELFF
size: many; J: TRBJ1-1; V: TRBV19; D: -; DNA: TGTGCCAGTAGCCAGATAGCAGACTCGAACACTGAAGCTTTCTTT; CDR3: CASSQIADSNTEAFF
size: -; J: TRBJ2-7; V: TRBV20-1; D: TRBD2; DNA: TGCAGTGCTCACGCAGAGCGGGAGTACGGCGAGCAGTACTTC; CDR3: CSAHAEREYGEQYF
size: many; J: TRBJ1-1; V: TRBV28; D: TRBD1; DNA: TGTGCCAGCAGAACGGGACAGTCGGGCACTGAAGCTTTCTTT; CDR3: CASRTGQSGTEAFF
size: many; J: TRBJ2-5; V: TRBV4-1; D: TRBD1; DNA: TGCGCCAGCAGCCAGGCACAGGGGGGAGAGACCCAGTACTTC; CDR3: CASSQAQGGETQYF
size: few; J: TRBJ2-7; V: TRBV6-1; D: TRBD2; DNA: TGTGCCAGCAGGGAGACTAGCGGGAGGTTTCTTGACGAGCAGTACTTC; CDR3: CASRETSGRFLDEQYF
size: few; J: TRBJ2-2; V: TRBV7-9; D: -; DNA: TGTGCCAGCAGCTTGGAGGATCAGACGAACACCGGGGAGCTGTTTTTT; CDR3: CASSLEDQTNTGELFF
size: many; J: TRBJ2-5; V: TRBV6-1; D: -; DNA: TGTGCCAGCAGCGCAGGACAGACCCAAGAGACCCAGTACTTC; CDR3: CASSAGQTQETQYF
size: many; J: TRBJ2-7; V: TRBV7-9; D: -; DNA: TGTGCCAGCAGCTTACCCGGTTACAGTACCTACGAGCAGTACTTC; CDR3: CASSLPGYSTYEQYF
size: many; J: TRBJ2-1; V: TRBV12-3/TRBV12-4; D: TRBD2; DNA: TGTGCCAGCAGTTGGACTAGCGGGAGGGTTTACAATGAGCAGTTCTTC; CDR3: CASSWTSGRVYNEQFF
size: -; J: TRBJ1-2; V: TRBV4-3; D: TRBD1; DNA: TGCGCCAGCAGCCAAAAAGCCACAGGGGATGGCTACACCTTC; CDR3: CASSQKATGDGYTF
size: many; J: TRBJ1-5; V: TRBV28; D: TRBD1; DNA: TGTGCCAGCAGTTTAGCAGGGGGGACCAATCAGCCCCAGCATTTT; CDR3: CASSLAGGTNQPQHF
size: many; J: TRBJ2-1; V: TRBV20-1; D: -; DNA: TGCAGTGCTAGAGATCTCCCGGGATCGAGCTCCTACAATGAGCAGTTCTTC; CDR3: CSARDLPGSSSYNEQFF
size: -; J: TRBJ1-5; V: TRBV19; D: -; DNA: TGTGCCAGTAAGGGCATAAATCAGCCCCAGCATTTT; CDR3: CASKGINQPQHF
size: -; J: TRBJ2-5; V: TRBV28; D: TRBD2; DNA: TGTGCCAGCAGCCGTGCCGGGAGGGCCTGGGAGACCCAGTACTTC; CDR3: CASSRAGRAWETQYF
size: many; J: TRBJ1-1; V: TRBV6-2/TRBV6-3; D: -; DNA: TGTGCCAGCAGTTACTCTGGGGCCACTGAAGCTTTCTTT; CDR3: CASSYSGATEAFF
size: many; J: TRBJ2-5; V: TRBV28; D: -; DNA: TGTGCCAGCAGTTCCCCATTGTACCAAGAGACCCAGTACTTC; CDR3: CASSSPLYQETQYF
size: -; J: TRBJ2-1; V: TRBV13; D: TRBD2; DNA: TGTGCCAGCAGACCACTAGCGTCCTACAATGAGCAGTTCTTC; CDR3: CASRPLASYNEQFF
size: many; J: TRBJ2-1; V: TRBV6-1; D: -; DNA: TGTGCCAGCAGTTACGGCGTATCGGCCGTTTCCTACAATGAGCAGTTCTTC; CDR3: CASSYGVSAVSYNEQFF
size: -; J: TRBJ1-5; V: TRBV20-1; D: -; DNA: TGCAGTGCTAGAGATCGCGGGGGTAGCAATCAGCCCCAGCATTTT; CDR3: CSARDRGGSNQPQHF
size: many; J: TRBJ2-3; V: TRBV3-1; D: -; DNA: TGTGCCAGCACCCCTCGGGACTCGTACACAGATACGCAGTATTTT; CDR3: CASTPRDSYTDTQYF
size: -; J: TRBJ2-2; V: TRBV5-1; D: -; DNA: TGCGCCAGCAGCTTGGGGGCTAGCACATACACCGGGGAGCTGTTTTTT; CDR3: CASSLGASTYTGELFF
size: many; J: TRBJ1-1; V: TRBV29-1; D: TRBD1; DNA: TGCAGCGTCTTGGGACAGGGTACCCTCGGAAGGACTGAAGCTTTCTTT; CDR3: CSVLGQGTLGRTEAFF
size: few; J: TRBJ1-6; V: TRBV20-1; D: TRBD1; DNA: TGCAGTGCTAGTTCTGGACAGGATAATTCACCCCTCCACTTT; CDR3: CSASSGQDNSPLHF